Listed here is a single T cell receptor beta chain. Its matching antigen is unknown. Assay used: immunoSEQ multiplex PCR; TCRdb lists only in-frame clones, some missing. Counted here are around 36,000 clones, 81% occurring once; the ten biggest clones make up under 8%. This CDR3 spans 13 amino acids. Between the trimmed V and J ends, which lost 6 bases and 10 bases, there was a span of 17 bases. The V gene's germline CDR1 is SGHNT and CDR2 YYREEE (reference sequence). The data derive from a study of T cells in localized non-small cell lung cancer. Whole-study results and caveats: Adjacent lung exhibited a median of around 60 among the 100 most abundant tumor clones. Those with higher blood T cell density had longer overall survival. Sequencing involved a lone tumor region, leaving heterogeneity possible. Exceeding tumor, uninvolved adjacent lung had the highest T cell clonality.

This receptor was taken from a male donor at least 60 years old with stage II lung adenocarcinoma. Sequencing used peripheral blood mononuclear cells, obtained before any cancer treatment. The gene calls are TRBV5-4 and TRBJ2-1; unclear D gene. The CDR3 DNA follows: TGTGCCAGCACCGTTGATGCCTTCAGCGAGCAGTTCTTC. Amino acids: CASTVDAFSEQFF.